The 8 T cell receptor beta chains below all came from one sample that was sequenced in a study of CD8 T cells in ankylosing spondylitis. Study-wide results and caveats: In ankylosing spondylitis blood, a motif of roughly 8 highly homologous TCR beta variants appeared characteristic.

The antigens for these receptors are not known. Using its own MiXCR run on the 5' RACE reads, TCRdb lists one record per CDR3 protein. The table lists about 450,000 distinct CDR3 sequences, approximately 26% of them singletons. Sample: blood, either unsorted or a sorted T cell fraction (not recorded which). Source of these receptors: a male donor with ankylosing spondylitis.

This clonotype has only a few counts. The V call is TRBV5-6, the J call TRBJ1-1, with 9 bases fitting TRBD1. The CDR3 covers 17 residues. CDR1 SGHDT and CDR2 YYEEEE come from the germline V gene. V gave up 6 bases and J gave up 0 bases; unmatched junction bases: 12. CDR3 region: CASTFPGQGTLNTEAFF. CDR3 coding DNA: TGTGCCAGCACCTTTCCCGGACAGGGGACACTGAACACTGAAGCTTTCTTT.

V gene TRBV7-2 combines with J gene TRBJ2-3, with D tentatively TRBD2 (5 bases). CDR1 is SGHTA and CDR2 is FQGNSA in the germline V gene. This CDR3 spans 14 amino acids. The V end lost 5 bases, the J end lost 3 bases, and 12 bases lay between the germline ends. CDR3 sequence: CASSASGRTDTQYF. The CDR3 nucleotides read TGTGCCAGCAGCGCTAGTGGGAGAACAGATACGCAGTATTTT.

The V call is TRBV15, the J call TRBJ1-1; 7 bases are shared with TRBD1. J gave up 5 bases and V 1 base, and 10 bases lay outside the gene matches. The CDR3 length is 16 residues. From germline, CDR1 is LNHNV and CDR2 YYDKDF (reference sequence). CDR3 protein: CATSRAAPTGDTEAFF. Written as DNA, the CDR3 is TGTGCCACCAGCAGAGCCGCCCCCACAGGGGATACTGAAGCTTTCTTT.

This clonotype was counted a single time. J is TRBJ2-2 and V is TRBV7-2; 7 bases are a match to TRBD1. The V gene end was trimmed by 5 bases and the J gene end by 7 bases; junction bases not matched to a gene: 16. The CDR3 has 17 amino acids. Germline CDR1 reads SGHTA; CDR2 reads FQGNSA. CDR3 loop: CASSPVKGAWENGELFF. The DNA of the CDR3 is TGTGCCAGCAGCCCAGTTAAGGGGGCATGGGAAAACGGGGAGCTGTTTTTT. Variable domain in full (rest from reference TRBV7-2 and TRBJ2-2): GAGVSQSPSNKVTEKGKDVELRCDPISGHTALYWYRQSLGQGLEFLIYFQGNSAPDKSGLPSDRFSAERTGGSVSTLTIQRTQQEDSAVYLCASSPVKGAWENGELFFGEGSRLTVL.

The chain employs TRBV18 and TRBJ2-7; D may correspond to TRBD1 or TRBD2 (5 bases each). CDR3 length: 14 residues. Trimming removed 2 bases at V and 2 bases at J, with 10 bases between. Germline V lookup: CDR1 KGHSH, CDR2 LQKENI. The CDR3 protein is CASSPEPGPYEQYF. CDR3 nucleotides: TGTGCCAGCTCACCAGAACCGGGACCCTACGAGCAGTACTTC.

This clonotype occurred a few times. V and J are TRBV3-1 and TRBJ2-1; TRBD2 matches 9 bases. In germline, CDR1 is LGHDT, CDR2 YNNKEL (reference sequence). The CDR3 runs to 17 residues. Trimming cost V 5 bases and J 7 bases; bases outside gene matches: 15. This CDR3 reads CASSVGTSTPEGNEQFF. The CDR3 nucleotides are TGTGCCAGCAGCGTAGGGACTAGCACCCCCGAGGGGAATGAGCAGTTCTTC.

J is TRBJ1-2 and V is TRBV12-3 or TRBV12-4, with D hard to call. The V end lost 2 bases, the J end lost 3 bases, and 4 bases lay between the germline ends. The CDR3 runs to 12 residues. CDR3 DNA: TGTGCCAGCAGTTTAAACTACTATGGCTACACCTTC. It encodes CASSLNYYGYTF.

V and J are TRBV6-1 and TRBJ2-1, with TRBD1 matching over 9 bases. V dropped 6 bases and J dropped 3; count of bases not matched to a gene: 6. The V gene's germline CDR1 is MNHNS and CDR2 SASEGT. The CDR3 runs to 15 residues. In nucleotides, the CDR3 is TGTGCCAGCAGGTCGGGACAGGGTTTCTACAATGAGCAGTTCTTC. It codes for CASRSGQGFYNEQFF.